This T cell receptor (beta chain) stems from a study of T cells in Graves' hyperthyroidism and ophthalmopathy. Uncontrolled infections, other autoimmune diseases, pregnancy or lactation led to exclusion of patients. On the basis of clinical symptoms, serum thyroxine and TRAb, thyroid ultrasound and orbital computed tomography, diagnoses were made. Amplification yielded TCR beta CDR3 regions, with RNA transcripts as the source. TCR CDR3 underwent first-round RT-PCR with the HTBI primer set. Using its own MiXCR run on the multiplex PCR reads, TCRdb lists one record per CDR3 protein. The sample includes around 580,000 distinct CDR3 sequences, over 15% of them seen just once. Study-level findings and limits: The majority of expanded thyroid clonotypes above 0.001 also appeared in blood.

This clonotype was counted at least ten times. What it recognizes is unknown. The clonotype originates from a woman younger than 30 with Graves' hyperthyroidism. Input material: blood.

The CDR3, as DNA: TGTGCCAGCAGTTTCGGGCGGCTAGTAGGGGTAGGGGAGACCCAGTACTTC. Its translation is CASSFGRLVGVGETQYF. The genes are TRBV28 and TRBJ2-5; possible D gene TRBD1, 5 bases. The CDR3 is 17 residues long. The ends were cut back, 3 bases at V and 5 bases at J, with 22 bases in the middle. Germline V gives CDR1 MDHEN, CDR2 SYDVKM.